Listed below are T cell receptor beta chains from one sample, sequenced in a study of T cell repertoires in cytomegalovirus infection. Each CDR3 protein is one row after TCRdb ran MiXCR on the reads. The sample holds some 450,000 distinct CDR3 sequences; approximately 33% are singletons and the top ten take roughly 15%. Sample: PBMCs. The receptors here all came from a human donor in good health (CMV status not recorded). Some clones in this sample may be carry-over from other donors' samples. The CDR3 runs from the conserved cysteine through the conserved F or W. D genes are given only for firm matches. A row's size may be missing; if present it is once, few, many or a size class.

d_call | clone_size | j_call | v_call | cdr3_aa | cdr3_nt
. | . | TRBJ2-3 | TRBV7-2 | CASSFRLPNTDTQYF | TGTGCCAGCAGCTTTCGACTACCAAACACAGATACGCAGTATTTT
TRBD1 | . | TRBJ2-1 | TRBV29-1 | CSVNRDSSYNEQFF | TGCAGCGTTAACCGGGACAGCTCCTACAATGAGCAGTTCTTC
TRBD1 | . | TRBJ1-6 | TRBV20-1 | CSADRDNSPLHF | TGCAGCGCGGACAGGGATAATTCACCCCTCCACTTT
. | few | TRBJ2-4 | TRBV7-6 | CASGPDSAIQYF | TGTGCCAGCGGACCCGACTCGGCCATTCAGTACTTC
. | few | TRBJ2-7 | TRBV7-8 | CASSREFRFLGEQYF | TGTGCCAGCAGCCGCGAATTTAGGTTTCTGGGCGAGCAGTACTTC
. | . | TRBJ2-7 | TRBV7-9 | CASSTRQDYEQYF | TGTGCCAGCAGCACCAGACAGGACTACGAGCAGTACTTC
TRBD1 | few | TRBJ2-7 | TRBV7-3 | CASSPPDGTAVYEQYF | TGTGCCAGCAGCCCACCAGACGGGACAGCTGTCTACGAGCAGTACTTC
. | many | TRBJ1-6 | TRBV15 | CATSPRDDNSPLHF | TGTGCCACCAGCCCCCGGGATGATAATTCACCCCTCCACTTT
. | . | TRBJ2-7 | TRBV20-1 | CSARGKPGRSSYEQYF | TGCAGTGCTAGAGGGAAACCTGGACGGAGCTCCTACGAGCAGTACTTC
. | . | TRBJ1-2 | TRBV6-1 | CASSQLVFVGQDYGSTF | TGTGCCAGCAGTCAGCTGGTTTTCGTGGGGCAGGACTATGGCTCCACCTTC
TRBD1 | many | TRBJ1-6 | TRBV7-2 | CASSLGGQLNSPLHF | TGTGCCAGCAGCTTAGGGGGACAGCTCAATTCACCCCTCCACTTT